Given below is one T cell receptor beta chain in context. This entry belongs to a study of blood T cell repertoires in COVID-19. Overall study: Acute and convalescent COVID-19 specimens originated in the United States, Italy and Spain. T cells, B-cell-depleted T cells, or PBMCs provided the cDNA or gDNA that served as material.

Germline V lookup: CDR1 MDHEN, CDR2 SYDVKM. The CDR3 extends over 15 amino acids. V lost 6 bases and J 4 bases, leaving 18 bases between the germline ends. Authors' methods: It was from reference gene primer amplification that nucleated cell counts were estimated. This table comes from immunoSEQ multiplex PCR, and its TCRdb copy is limited to in-frame clones, with some not included. V, J and clone size reflect that table, while D and trimming were determined from the DNA. The repertoire holds around 190,000 clones, with more than 60% as singletons. V is TRBV28 and J is TRBJ1-2; D is unresolved. Material: peripheral blood. The sequence was collected from a woman aged 45-60 years with acute or convalescent COVID-19. CDR3 sequence (DNA): TGTGCCAGCAGCCCCGTCCCGGGGTCCTCCTATGGCTACACCTTC. Its translation is CASSPVPGSSYGYTF.